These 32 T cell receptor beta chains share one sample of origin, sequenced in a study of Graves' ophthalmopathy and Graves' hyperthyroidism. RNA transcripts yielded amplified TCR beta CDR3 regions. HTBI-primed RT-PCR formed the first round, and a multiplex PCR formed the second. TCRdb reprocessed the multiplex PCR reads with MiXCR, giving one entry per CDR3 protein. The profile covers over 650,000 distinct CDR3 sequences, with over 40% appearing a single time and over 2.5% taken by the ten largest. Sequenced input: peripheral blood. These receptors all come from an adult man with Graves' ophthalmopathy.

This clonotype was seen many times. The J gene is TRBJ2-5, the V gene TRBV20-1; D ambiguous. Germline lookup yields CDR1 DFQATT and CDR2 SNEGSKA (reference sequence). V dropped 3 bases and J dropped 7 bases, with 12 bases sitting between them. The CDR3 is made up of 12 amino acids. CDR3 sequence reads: CSASDGQRTQYF. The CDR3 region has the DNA TGCAGTGCTAGTGACGGCCAGCGGACCCAGTACTTC.

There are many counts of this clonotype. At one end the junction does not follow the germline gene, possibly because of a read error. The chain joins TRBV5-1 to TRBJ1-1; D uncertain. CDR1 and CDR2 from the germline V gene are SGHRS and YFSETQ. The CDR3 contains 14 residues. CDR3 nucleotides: TGTGCCAGCAGCGTCACCGGGATGAACACTGAAGCTTTCTTT. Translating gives CASSVTGMNTEAFF.

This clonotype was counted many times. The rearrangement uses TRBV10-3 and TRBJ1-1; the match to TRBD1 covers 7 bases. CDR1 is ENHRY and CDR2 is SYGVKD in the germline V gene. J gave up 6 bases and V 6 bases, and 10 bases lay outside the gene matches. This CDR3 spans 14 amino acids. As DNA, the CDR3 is TGTGCCATCAGCCCCGGACAGGTTTACCCTGAAGCTTTCTTT. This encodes CAISPGQVYPEAFF.

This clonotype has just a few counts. In DNA, the CDR3 is TGCGCCAGCAGCCAAGATTTTGGCGGGGAGCTGTTTTTT. It encodes CASSQDFGGELFF. V is TRBV4-3 and J is TRBJ2-2, with D hard to call. Germline lookup yields CDR1 LGHNA and CDR2 YSLEER. Trimming took off 0 bases at V and 7 bases at J, with 6 bases between the two ends. CDR3 length: 13 amino acids.

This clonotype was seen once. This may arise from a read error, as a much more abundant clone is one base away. CDR3 protein: CASSAGTPLQETQYF. CDR3 nucleotide sequence: TGTGCCAGCAGCGCCGGGACTCCACTACAAGAGACCCAGTACTTC. The V and J genes are TRBV9 and TRBJ2-5; TRBD2 is a possible D gene (6 bases). This CDR3 has 15 amino acids. Germline V gene sequence: CDR1 SGDLS, CDR2 YYNGEE. V was pared by 3 bases and J by 2 bases, with 14 bases between.

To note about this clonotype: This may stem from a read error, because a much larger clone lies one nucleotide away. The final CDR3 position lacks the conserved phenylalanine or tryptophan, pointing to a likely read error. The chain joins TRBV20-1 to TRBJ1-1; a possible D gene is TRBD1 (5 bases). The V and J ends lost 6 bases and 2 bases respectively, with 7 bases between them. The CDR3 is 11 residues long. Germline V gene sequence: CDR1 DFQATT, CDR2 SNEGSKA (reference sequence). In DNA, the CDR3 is TGCAGTGCCGGGGCAAACACTGAAGCTTTCCTT. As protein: CSAGANTEAFL.

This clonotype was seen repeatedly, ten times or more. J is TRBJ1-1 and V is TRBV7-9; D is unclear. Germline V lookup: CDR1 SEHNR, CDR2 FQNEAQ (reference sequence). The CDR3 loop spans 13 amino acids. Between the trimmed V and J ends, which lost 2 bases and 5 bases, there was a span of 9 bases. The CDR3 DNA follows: TGTGCCAGCAGCTTAACACTTTTGACTGAAGCTTTCTTT. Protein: CASSLTLLTEAFF.

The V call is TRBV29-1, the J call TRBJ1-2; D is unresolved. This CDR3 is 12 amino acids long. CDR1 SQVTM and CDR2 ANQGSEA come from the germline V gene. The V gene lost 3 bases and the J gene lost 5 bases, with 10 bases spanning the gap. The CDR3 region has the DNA TGCAGCGTTGATCTGACGGGGTATGGCTACACCTTC. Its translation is CSVDLTGYGYTF.

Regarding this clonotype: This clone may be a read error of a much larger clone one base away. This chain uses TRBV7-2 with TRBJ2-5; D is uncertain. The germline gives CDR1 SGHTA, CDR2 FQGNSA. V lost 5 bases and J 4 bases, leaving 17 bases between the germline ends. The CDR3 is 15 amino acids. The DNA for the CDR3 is TGTGCCAGCAGCGTCTCTTCCTCCGGGCTAGAGACCCAGTACTTC. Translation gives CASSVSSSGLETQYF.

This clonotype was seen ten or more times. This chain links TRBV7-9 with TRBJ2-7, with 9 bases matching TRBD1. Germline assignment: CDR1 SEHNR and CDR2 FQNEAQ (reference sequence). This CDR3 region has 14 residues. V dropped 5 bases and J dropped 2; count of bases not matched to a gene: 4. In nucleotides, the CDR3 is TGTGCCAGCAGCAGGACAGGGGTACCCTACGAGCAGTACTTC. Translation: CASSRTGVPYEQYF.

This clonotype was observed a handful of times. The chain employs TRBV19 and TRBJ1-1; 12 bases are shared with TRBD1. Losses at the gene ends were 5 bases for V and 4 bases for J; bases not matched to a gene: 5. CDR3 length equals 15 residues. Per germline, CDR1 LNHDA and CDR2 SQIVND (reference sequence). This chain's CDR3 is CASSDPGQGATEAFF. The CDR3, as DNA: TGTGCCAGTAGTGATCCGGGACAGGGGGCCACTGAAGCTTTCTTT. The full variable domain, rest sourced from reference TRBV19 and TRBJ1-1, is DGGITQSPKYLFRKEGQNVTLSCEQNLNHDAMYWYRQDPGQGLRLIYYSQIVNDFQKGDIAEGYSVSREKKESFPLTVTSAQKNPTAFYLCASSDPGQGATEAFFGQGTRLTVV.

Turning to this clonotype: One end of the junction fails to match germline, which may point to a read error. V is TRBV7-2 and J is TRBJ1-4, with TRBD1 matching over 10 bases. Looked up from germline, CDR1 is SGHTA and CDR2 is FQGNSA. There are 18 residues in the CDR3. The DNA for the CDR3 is TGCGCCAGCAGCCAGTACCGGGACAGGGGATCAACTAATGAAAAACTGTTTTTT. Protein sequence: CASSQYRDRGSTNEKLFF.

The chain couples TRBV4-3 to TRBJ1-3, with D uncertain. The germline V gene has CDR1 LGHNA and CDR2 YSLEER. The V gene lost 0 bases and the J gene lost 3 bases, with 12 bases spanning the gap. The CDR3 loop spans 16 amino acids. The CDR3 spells CASSQEPDTSGNTIYF. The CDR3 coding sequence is TGCGCCAGCAGCCAAGAGCCCGACACGAGTGGAAACACCATATATTTT.

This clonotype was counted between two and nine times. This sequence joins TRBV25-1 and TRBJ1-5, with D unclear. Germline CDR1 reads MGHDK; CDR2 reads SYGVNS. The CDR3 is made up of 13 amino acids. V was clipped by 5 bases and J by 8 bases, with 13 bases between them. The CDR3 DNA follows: TGTGCCAGCAGTTTATGGGCCGGGGAGCCCCAGCATTTT. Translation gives CASSLWAGEPQHF. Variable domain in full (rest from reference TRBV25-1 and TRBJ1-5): EADIYQTPRYLVIGTGKKITLECSQTMGHDKMYWYQQDPGMELHLIHYSYGVNSTEKGDLSSESTVSRIRTEHFPLTLESARPSHTSQYLCASSLWAGEPQHFGDGTRLSIL.

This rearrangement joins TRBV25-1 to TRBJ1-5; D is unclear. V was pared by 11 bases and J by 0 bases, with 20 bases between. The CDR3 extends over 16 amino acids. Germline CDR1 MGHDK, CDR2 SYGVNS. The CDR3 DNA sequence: TGTGCCTGGAGTGTGGACCGATCCCCTAGCAATCAGCCCCAGCATTTT. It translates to CAWSVDRSPSNQPQHF.

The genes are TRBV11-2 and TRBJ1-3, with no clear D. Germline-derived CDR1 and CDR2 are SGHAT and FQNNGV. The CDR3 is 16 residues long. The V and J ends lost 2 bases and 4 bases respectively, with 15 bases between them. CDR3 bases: TGTGCCAGCAGCTTAAAAGGAGGCCTATTCGGAAACACCATATATTTT. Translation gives CASSLKGGLFGNTIYF.

CDR3 amino acids: CASSPDSGNYGYTF. In DNA form, the CDR3 reads TGCGCCAGCAGTCCGGACAGCGGGAACTATGGCTACACCTTC. The chain is built from TRBV5-1 and TRBJ1-2, with a weak D call TRBD1 (6 bases). This CDR3 region has 14 residues. Germline V CDR1 and CDR2: SGHRS, YFSETQ. The germline V and J ends were trimmed by 5 bases and 2 bases, with 13 bases remaining between them.

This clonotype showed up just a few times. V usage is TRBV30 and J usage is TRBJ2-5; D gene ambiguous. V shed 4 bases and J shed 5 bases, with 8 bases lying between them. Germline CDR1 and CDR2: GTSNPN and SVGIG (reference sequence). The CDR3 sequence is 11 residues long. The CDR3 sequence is CAWKQLETQYF. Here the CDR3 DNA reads TGTGCCTGGAAGCAGCTGGAGACCCAGTACTTC. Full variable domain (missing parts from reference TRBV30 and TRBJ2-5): SQTIHQWPATLVQPVGSPLSLECTVEGTSNPNLYWYRQAAGRGLQLLFYSVGIGQISSEVPQNLSASRPQDRQFILSSKKLLLSDSGFYLCAWKQLETQYFGPGTRLLVL.

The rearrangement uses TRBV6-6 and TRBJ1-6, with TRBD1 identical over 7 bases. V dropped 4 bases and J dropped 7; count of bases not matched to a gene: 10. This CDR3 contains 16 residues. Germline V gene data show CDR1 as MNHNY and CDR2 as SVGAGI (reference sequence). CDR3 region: CASSFLPGQSNSPLHF. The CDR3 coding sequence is TGTGCCAGCAGTTTCCTGCCGGGACAGAGCAATTCACCCCTCCACTTT.

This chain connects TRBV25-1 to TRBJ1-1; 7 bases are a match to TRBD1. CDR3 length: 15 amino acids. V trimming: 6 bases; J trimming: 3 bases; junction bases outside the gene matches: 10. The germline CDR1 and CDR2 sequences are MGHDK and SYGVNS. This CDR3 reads CASRIGGGQDTEAFF. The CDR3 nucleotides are TGTGCCAGCAGGATAGGGGGCGGACAGGACACTGAAGCTTTCTTT.

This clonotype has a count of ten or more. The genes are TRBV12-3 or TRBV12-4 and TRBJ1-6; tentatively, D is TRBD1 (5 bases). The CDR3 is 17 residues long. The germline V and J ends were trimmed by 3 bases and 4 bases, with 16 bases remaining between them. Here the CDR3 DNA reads TGTGCCAGCAGTTTGCGCAGGGACGGCCGATATAATTCACCCCTCCACTTT. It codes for CASSLRRDGRYNSPLHF.

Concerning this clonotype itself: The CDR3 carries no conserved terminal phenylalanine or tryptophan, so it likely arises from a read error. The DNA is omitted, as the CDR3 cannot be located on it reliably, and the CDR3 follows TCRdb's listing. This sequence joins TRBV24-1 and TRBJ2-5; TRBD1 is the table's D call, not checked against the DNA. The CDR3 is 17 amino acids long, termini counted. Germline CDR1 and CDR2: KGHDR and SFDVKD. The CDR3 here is CATSDPGGASDGYTFGS.

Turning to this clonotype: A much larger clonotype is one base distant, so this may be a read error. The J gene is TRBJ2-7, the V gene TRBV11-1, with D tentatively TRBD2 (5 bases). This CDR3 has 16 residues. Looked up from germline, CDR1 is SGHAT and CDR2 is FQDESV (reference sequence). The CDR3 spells CASSPLSAEDLYERYF. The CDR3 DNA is TGTGCCAGCAGCCCGCTTTCAGCGGAGGACCTTTACGAGCGGTACTTC.

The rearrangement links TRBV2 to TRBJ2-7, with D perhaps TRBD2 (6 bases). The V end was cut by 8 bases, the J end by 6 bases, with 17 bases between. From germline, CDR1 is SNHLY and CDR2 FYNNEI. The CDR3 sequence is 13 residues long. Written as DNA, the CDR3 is TGTGCCAGCTCGACTGGGGGGAGTCCCGAGCAGTACTTC. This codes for CASSTGGSPEQYF.

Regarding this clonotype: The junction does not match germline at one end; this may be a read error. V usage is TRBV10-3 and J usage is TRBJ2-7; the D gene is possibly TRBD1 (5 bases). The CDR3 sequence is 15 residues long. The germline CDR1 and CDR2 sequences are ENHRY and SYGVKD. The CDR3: CASSENSQGWGEQYF. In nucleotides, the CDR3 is TGTGCCAGCAGTGAAAACTCCCAGGGTTGGGGCGAGCAGTACTTC.

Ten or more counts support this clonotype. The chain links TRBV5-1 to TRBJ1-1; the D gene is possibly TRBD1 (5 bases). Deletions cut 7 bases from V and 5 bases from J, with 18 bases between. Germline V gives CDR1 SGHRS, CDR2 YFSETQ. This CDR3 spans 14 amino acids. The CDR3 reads CASGAGTEGTEAFF. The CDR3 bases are TGCGCCAGCGGGGCCGGGACGGAGGGGACTGAAGCTTTCTTT.

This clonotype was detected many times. CDR3 sequence: CASSAQGANYEQYF. CDR3 coding DNA: TGTGCCAGCAGCGCACAGGGGGCGAACTACGAGCAGTACTTC. The chain recombines TRBV7-9 with TRBJ2-7; 9 nucleotides agree with TRBD1. The V and J ends lost 5 bases and 3 bases, in that order; junction bases with no gene match: 5. The CDR3 runs to 14 residues. Per the germline V gene, CDR1 is SEHNR and CDR2 is FQNEAQ (reference sequence).

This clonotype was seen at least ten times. CDR3 coding DNA: TGTGCCAGCAGCATCGGGACTCCTGGGACCGGGGAGCTGTTTTTT. Residues: CASSIGTPGTGELFF. The rearrangement uses TRBV7-8 and TRBJ2-2, with D possibly TRBD2 on 6 matching bases. Trimming took 5 bases from V and 5 from J, leaving 15 bases between them. The CDR3 is 15 amino acids. Germline V gene sequence: CDR1 SGHVS, CDR2 FQNEAQ.

Written as DNA, the CDR3 is TGTGCCAGCAGCCTTAGGGGGGAGCCCCAGCATTTT. It specifies CASSLRGEPQHF. V gene TRBV3-1 combines with J gene TRBJ1-5; D is perhaps TRBD1 (6 bases). The CDR3 is made up of 12 amino acids. The germline V gene encodes CDR1 LGHDT and CDR2 YNNKEL (reference sequence). Between the trimmed V and J ends, which lost 4 bases and 8 bases, there was a span of 9 bases.

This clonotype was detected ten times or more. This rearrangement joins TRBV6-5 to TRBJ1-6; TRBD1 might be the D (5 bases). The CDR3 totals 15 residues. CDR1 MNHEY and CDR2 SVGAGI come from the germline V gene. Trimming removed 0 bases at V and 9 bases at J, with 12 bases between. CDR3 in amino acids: CASSYSAGTGSPLHF. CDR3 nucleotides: TGTGCCAGCAGTTACTCGGCGGGGACGGGTTCACCCCTCCACTTT.

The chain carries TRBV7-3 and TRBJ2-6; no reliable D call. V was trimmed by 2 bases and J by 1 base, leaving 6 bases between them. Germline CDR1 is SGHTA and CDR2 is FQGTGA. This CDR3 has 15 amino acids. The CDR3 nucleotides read TGTGCCAGCAGCTTAGATGATTCTGGGGCCAACGTCCTGACTTTC. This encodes CASSLDDSGANVLTF.

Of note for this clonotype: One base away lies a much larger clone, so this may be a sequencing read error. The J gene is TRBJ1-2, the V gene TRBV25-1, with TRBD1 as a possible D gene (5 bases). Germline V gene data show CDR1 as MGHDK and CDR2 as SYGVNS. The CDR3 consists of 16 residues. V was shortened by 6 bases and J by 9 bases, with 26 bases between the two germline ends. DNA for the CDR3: TGTGCCAGCAGCGCCAGGGCAGGGACCGCGGAATTTAGCTACACCTTC. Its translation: CASSARAGTAEFSYTF.